Listed here are 32 T cell receptor beta chains from one sample, sequenced in a study of technical replicates of blood from a few donors. Profiling relied on immunoSEQ multiplex PCR, and the TCRdb table lists in-frame clones only, not all of them. The table records approximately 70,000 clones, about 96% of them present only once. Material: T cells isolated from PBMCs. All receptors derive from a human donor in good health.

The CDR3, as DNA: TGCAGCTACACCGGAGTTAGGGCTTTCTTT. This encodes CSYTGVRAFF. The chain links TRBV29-1 to TRBJ1-1, with D hard to call. Per germline, CDR1 SQVTM and CDR2 ANQGSEA. This CDR3 has 10 amino acids. V lost 8 bases, J lost 11 bases, and 15 bases lay in between.

This sequence joins TRBV5-1 and TRBJ2-5; TRBD1 matches 7 bases. Trimming removed 4 bases from V and 5 bases from J; junction bases left unmatched: 8. Per germline, CDR1 SGHRS and CDR2 YFSETQ. This CDR3 spans 14 amino acids. The CDR3 protein is CASSKMTGFETQYF. As DNA, the CDR3 is TGCGCCAGCAGCAAAATGACAGGGTTCGAGACCCAGTACTTC.

The V gene is TRBV7-2, the J gene TRBJ1-1, with TRBD1 as a possible D gene (5 bases). CDR1 is SGHTA, CDR2 FQGNSA, per germline. V dropped 1 base and J dropped 3 bases, with 6 bases sitting between them. The CDR3 consists of 13 residues. Here the CDR3 DNA reads TGTGCCAGCAGCTTAGGGGGGGACACTGAAGCTTTCTTT. Its protein product is CASSLGGDTEAFF.

V usage is TRBV13 and J usage is TRBJ1-3, with D possibly TRBD1 on 6 matching bases. With 0 bases removed from V and 2 bases from J, the gap between germline ends came to 8 bases. The CDR3 loop spans 15 amino acids. Germline CDR1 PRHDT, CDR2 FYEKMQ (reference sequence). CDR3 DNA: TGTGCCAGCAGCTTAGGATGGGGGCCTGGAAACACCATATATTTT. It encodes CASSLGWGPGNTIYF. The whole variable domain, filled in from reference TRBV13 and TRBJ1-3, reads AAGVIQSPRHLIKEKRETATLKCYPIPRHDTVYWYQQGPGQDPQFLISFYEKMQSDKGSIPDRFSAQQFSDYHSELNMSSLELGDSALYFCASSLGWGPGNTIYFGEGSWLTVV.

This clone was counted once. This chain links TRBV28 with TRBJ2-7; weak D call: TRBD1 (6 bases). V was shortened by 4 bases and J by 2 bases, with 12 bases between the two germline ends. The germline V gene has CDR1 MDHEN and CDR2 SYDVKM. This CDR3 contains 14 residues. The CDR3 region is CASSYRRGAYEQYF. The CDR3 DNA sequence: TGTGCCAGCAGTTATCGCAGGGGCGCCTACGAGCAGTACTTC.

The chain recombines TRBV5-1 with TRBJ1-2, with D perhaps TRBD1 (5 bases). The CDR3 sequence is 16 residues long. The germline gives CDR1 SGHRS, CDR2 YFSETQ. V was pared by 5 bases and J by 0 bases, with 17 bases between. The CDR3, as DNA: TGCGCCAGCAGTCGCCAGGGTTCTCTATCTAACTATGGCTACACCTTC. This encodes CASSRQGSLSNYGYTF.

J is TRBJ1-1 and V is TRBV27; D remains ambiguous. CDR3 size: 18 residues. The germline CDR1 and CDR2 sequences are MNHEY and SMNVEV (reference sequence). V shed 4 bases and J shed 4 bases, with 25 bases lying between them. The CDR3 sequence is CASSYVPGLHETFTEAFF. The CDR3 DNA follows: TGTGCCAGCAGTTACGTACCGGGTCTACACGAAACATTCACTGAAGCTTTCTTT.

V and J are TRBV27 and TRBJ2-7; 8 nucleotides line up with TRBD1. Germline V lookup: CDR1 MNHEY, CDR2 SMNVEV (reference sequence). CDR3 length: 13 amino acids. V shed 6 bases and J 3 bases; nucleotides not matched to a gene: 4. The CDR3 sequence is CASRGQALYEQYF. As DNA, the CDR3 is TGTGCCAGCAGGGGACAGGCGCTCTACGAGCAGTACTTC.

This chain joins TRBV28 and TRBJ2-7; D is perhaps TRBD2 (6 bases). V lost 6 bases and J 3 bases, leaving 15 bases between the germline ends. CDR1 is MDHEN, CDR2 SYDVKM, per germline. The CDR3 runs to 14 residues. For the CDR3, the DNA is TGTGCCAGCAGAAACCGGGGGTCTAACTACGAGCAGTACTTC. The encoded protein is CASRNRGSNYEQYF.

The chain links TRBV7-9 to TRBJ1-5; D ambiguous. V was clipped by 1 base and J by 2 bases, with 9 bases between them. CDR1 SEHNR and CDR2 FQNEAQ come from the germline V gene (reference sequence). The CDR3 is 15 amino acids. The CDR3 bases are TGTGCCAGCAGCTTAGGGGTCCAGGGCAATCAGCCCCAGCATTTT. As protein: CASSLGVQGNQPQHF.

The rearrangement joins TRBV5-1 to TRBJ2-3; no clear D. V was shortened by 3 bases and J by 4 bases, with 12 bases between the two germline ends. Looked up from germline, CDR1 is SGHRS and CDR2 is YFSETQ. The CDR3 is made up of 14 amino acids. CDR3 sequence reads: CASSYQTPPDTQYF. DNA for the CDR3: TGCGCCAGCAGCTATCAGACTCCCCCAGATACGCAGTATTTT.

The chain recombines TRBV7-9 with TRBJ2-5; D possibly corresponds to TRBD1 (5 bases). This CDR3 has 13 amino acids. CDR1 and CDR2 from the germline V gene are SEHNR and FQNEAQ (reference sequence). Trimming left V 2 bases short and J 3 bases short, with 7 bases between. CDR3 in DNA: TGTGCCAGCAGCTTACTACAGGAAGAGACCCAGTACTTC. Translated, it gives CASSLLQEETQYF.

This clone showed up just once. The chain combines TRBV19 with TRBJ1-5; D is unresolved. The length of the CDR3 is 14 residues. Germline lookup yields CDR1 LNHDA and CDR2 SQIVND (reference sequence). Trimming removed 3 bases at V and 2 bases at J, with 8 bases between. In nucleotides, the CDR3 is TGTGCCAGTAGTATCGCCAGCGGCAATCAGCCCCAGCATTTT. This gives the protein CASSIASGNQPQHF.

The chain links TRBV2 to TRBJ1-5; D is perhaps TRBD1 (5 bases). The CDR3 contains 15 residues. Deletions cut 0 bases from V and 8 bases from J, with 14 bases between. The germline gives CDR1 SNHLY, CDR2 FYNNEI. The CDR3: CASSEAGGGGEPQHF. In DNA, the CDR3 is TGTGCCAGCAGTGAAGCTGGGGGGGGAGGCGAGCCCCAGCATTTT.

The chain joins TRBV28 to TRBJ2-7; 11 bases agree with TRBD1. This CDR3 spans 17 amino acids. The V gene end was trimmed by 3 bases and the J gene end by 7 bases; junction bases not matched to a gene: 14. CDR1 and CDR2 (germline): MDHEN, SYDVKM. The CDR3 sequence: CASSFRSVGTGGFEQYF. CDR3 bases: TGTGCCAGCAGTTTCCGTAGCGTTGGGACAGGGGGTTTTGAGCAGTACTTC.

V usage is TRBV5-1 and J usage is TRBJ2-5; maybe TRBD2 (6 bases). The V end was cut by 0 bases, the J end by 0 bases, with 6 bases between. Looked up from germline, CDR1 is SGHRS and CDR2 is YFSETQ. The length of the CDR3 is 14 residues. CDR3: CASSLGDYQETQYF. CDR3 bases: TGCGCCAGCAGCTTGGGGGACTACCAAGAGACCCAGTACTTC. Drawing the rest from reference TRBV5-1 and TRBJ2-5, the complete variable domain is KAGVTQTPRYLIKTRGQQVTLSCSPISGHRSVSWYQQTPGQGLQFLFEYFSETQRNKGNFPGRFSGRQFSNSRSEMNVSTLELGDSALYLCASSLGDYQETQYFGPGTRLLVL.

The chain couples TRBV14 to TRBJ1-1; the D gene is possibly TRBD1 (6 bases). The germline gives CDR1 SGHDN, CDR2 FVKESK. The CDR3 consists of 15 residues. V shed 6 bases and J shed 1 base, with 15 bases lying between them. This CDR3 reads CASRRGQLRNTEAFF. DNA of the CDR3: TGTGCCAGCAGACGCGGACAGCTCCGGAACACTGAAGCTTTCTTT.

This rearrangement joins TRBV9 to TRBJ2-2; D gene ambiguous. CDR3 length: 13 amino acids. Trimming removed 0 bases from V and 8 bases from J, with 8 bases in between. CDR1 is SGDLS and CDR2 is YYNGEE in the germline V gene. CDR3 in amino acids: CASSVATTGELFF. CDR3 nucleotide sequence: TGTGCCAGCAGCGTAGCAACGACAGGGGAGCTGTTTTTT.

This clone was picked up one time. V usage is TRBV30 and J usage is TRBJ2-5; 9 nucleotides line up with TRBD1. V shed 5 bases and J 4 bases; nucleotides not matched to a gene: 11. This CDR3 contains 15 residues. In germline, CDR1 is GTSNPN, CDR2 SVGIG (reference sequence). The CDR3 sequence is CAWAPGQGFSETQYF. CDR3 nucleotide sequence: TGTGCCTGGGCTCCGGGACAGGGTTTCTCAGAGACCCAGTACTTC.

This rearrangement joins TRBV9 to TRBJ2-1, with 9 bases aligning to TRBD2. The CDR3 spans 15 residues. J was trimmed by 5 bases and V by 2 bases; bases with no gene match: 5. From germline, CDR1 is SGDLS and CDR2 YYNGEE. The CDR3 DNA follows: TGTGCCAGCAGCGTGGGCGGGGGGGCAGACAATGAGCAGTTCTTC. Translating gives CASSVGGGADNEQFF.

The genes are TRBV11-2 and TRBJ1-1, with unresolved D. Germline CDR1 SGHAT, CDR2 FQNNGV. Trimming took 1 base from V and 4 from J, leaving 4 bases between them. The CDR3 is 12 residues long. CDR3 nucleotides: TGTGCCAGCAGCTTAGGCGCCACTGAAGCTTTCTTT. This sequence encodes CASSLGATEAFF.

The chain has TRBV5-1 and TRBJ2-3; perhaps TRBD2 as D (6 bases). This CDR3 has 14 residues. The ends were cut back, 5 bases at V and 0 bases at J, with 10 bases in the middle. Germline values: CDR1 SGHRS, CDR2 YFSETQ. CDR3 DNA: TGCGCCAGCAGTCCGGGACTCAGCACAGATACGCAGTATTTT. This encodes CASSPGLSTDTQYF.

V is TRBV25-1 and J is TRBJ1-5; 10 bases fit TRBD1. This CDR3 is built from 17 residues. Trimming took 3 bases from V and 6 from J; bases not matched to a gene: 11. Germline lookup yields CDR1 MGHDK and CDR2 SYGVNS. For the CDR3, the DNA is TGTGCCAGCAGTGATTATAAGCCGGGACAGGGGACTCAGCCCCAGCATTTT. This codes for CASSDYKPGQGTQPQHF.

In nucleotides, the CDR3 is TGTGCCCTGGAACACAAACAGGGAATATTTGCCTACGAGCAGTACTTC. Its translation: CALEHKQGIFAYEQYF. The J gene is TRBJ2-7, the V gene TRBV30, with D maybe TRBD1 (6 bases). The CDR3 length is 16 residues. Germline lookup yields CDR1 GTSNPN and CDR2 SVGIG (reference sequence). V was shortened by 8 bases and J by 2 bases, with 25 bases between the two germline ends.

The genes are TRBV5-4 and TRBJ2-1; 13 nucleotides agree with TRBD2. The junction had 4 bases not matched to a gene; V was cut back by 4 bases and J by 3 bases. The CDR3 length is 16 residues. Germline V gene sequence: CDR1 SGHNT, CDR2 YYREEE (reference sequence). CDR3 nucleotide sequence: TGTGCCAGCAGCCAGGGACTAGCGGGGAACTACAATGAGCAGTTCTTC. Its translation: CASSQGLAGNYNEQFF. Filled out from reference TRBV5-4 and TRBJ2-1, the complete variable domain reads ETGVTQSPTHLIKTRGQQVTLRCSSQSGHNTVSWYQQALGQGPQFIFQYYREEENGRGNFPPRFSGLQFPNYSSELNVNALELDDSALYLCASSQGLAGNYNEQFFGPGTRLTVL.

The gene calls are TRBV30 and TRBJ2-5, with 9 bases fitting TRBD1. From germline, CDR1 is GTSNPN and CDR2 SVGIG (reference sequence). There are 15 residues in the CDR3. J lost 4 bases, V lost 0 bases, and 6 bases had no gene match. CDR3 nucleotides: TGTGCCTGGAGTGTACAGGGGGCTTCTTTAGAGACCCAGTACTTC. It is translated as CAWSVQGASLETQYF. Drawing the rest from reference TRBV30 and TRBJ2-5, the complete variable domain is SQTIHQWPATLVQPVGSPLSLECTVEGTSNPNLYWYRQAAGRGLQLLFYSVGIGQISSEVPQNLSASRPQDRQFILSSKKLLLSDSGFYLCAWSVQGASLETQYFGPGTRLLVL.

This sequence joins TRBV19 and TRBJ2-7; 7 bases fit TRBD2. The CDR3 extends over 15 amino acids. V lost 6 bases to trimming and J lost 2 bases; unmatched junction nucleotides: 10. Germline loops: CDR1 LNHDA, CDR2 SQIVND (reference sequence). CDR3 sequence reads: CASSLRGRETYEQYF. The CDR3 DNA reads TGTGCCAGTAGCTTACGAGGGAGGGAGACCTACGAGCAGTACTTC.

This chain uses TRBV6-4 with TRBJ2-2; 7 nucleotides agree with TRBD2. The CDR3 spans 16 residues. Germline V lookup: CDR1 MRHNA, CDR2 SNTAGT. J gave up 4 bases and V 1 base, and 6 bases lay outside the gene matches. CDR3 coding DNA: TGTGCCAGCAGTGACTGGGCGGGAGCGATCACCGGGGAGCTGTTTTTT. It specifies CASSDWAGAITGELFF.

The chain recombines TRBV5-1 with TRBJ2-7, with 8 bases aligning to TRBD2. The CDR3 is made up of 15 amino acids. Germline CDR1 SGHRS, CDR2 YFSETQ. The junction had 8 bases not matched to a gene; V was cut back by 3 bases and J by 3 bases. CDR3 DNA sequence: TGCGCCAGCAGCTCGACGGGACTAGACCGCTACGAGCAGTACTTC. It translates to CASSSTGLDRYEQYF. The whole variable domain, filled in from reference TRBV5-1 and TRBJ2-7, reads KAGVTQTPRYLIKTRGQQVTLSCSPISGHRSVSWYQQTPGQGLQFLFEYFSETQRNKGNFPGRFSGRQFSNSRSEMNVSTLELGDSALYLCASSSTGLDRYEQYFGPGTRLTVT.

As DNA, the CDR3 is TGTGCCAGCAGCTTAGAGCCCCGAGGGGGGAACACTGAAGCTTTCTTT. Translating gives CASSLEPRGGNTEAFF. The V and J genes are TRBV11-2 and TRBJ1-1; D is perhaps TRBD1 (6 bases). CDR1 is SGHAT, CDR2 FQNNGV, per germline. The CDR3 runs to 16 residues. Trimming took off 0 bases at V and 1 base at J, with 12 bases between the two ends.

This clone is a singleton in its sample. This chain connects TRBV7-9 to TRBJ2-7; D possibly corresponds to TRBD1 (5 bases). This CDR3 spans 15 amino acids. The germline V gene has CDR1 SEHNR and CDR2 FQNEAQ (reference sequence). Trimming shortened V by 1 base and J by 2 bases, and 12 bases separated the two germline ends. As DNA, the CDR3 is TGTGCCAGCAGCTTAGAGTTGTGGGGCGCCTACGAGCAGTACTTC. Protein: CASSLELWGAYEQYF.

V usage is TRBV5-1 and J usage is TRBJ1-4, with a weak D call TRBD1 (6 bases). CDR1 and CDR2 (germline): SGHRS, YFSETQ. Trimming removed 1 base at V and 0 bases at J, with 19 bases between. The CDR3 is 19 amino acids. The CDR3 DNA follows: TGCGCCAGCAGCTTGAGGTCAGGGGCTCGTATGGCAACTAATGAAAAACTGTTTTTT. Its translation: CASSLRSGARMATNEKLFF. Full variable domain (missing parts from reference TRBV5-1 and TRBJ1-4): KAGVTQTPRYLIKTRGQQVTLSCSPISGHRSVSWYQQTPGQGLQFLFEYFSETQRNKGNFPGRFSGRQFSNSRSEMNVSTLELGDSALYLCASSLRSGARMATNEKLFFGSGTQLSVL.